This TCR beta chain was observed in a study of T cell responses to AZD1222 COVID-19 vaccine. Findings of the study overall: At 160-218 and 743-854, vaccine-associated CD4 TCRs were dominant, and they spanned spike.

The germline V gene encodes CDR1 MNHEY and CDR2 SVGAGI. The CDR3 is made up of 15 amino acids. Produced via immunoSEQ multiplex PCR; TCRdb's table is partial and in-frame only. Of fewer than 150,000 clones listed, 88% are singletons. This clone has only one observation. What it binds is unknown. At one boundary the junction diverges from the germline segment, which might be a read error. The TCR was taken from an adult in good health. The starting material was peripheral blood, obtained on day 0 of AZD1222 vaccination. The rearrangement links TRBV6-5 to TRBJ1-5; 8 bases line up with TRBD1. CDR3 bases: TGTGCCAGCAGTGACTCAGGGGGCTTCGGGCAGCCCCAGCATTTT. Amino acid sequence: CASSDSGGFGQPQHF.